One and the same sample provided the 5 T cell receptor beta chains below, sequenced in a study of glioma-infiltrating T cells. TCR alpha and beta CDR3 regions were amplified from RNA using iRepertoire nested multiplex PCR. TCRdb passed the multiplex PCR reads through MiXCR, listing each CDR3 protein once. The sample holds roughly 130,000 distinct CDR3 sequences, around 25% seen once. The specimen sequenced was glioma tissue, nonneoplastic brain tissue, or PBMCs (not recorded which). The receptors shown here come from a human donor with low-grade glioma or glioblastoma, undergoing nonglioma brain surgery, or in good health (not recorded which).

This clonotype was seen a handful of times. This chain connects TRBV20-1 to TRBJ2-2, with D maybe TRBD1 (6 bases). The V end was cut by 3 bases, the J end by 2 bases, with 13 bases between. The CDR3 loop spans 15 amino acids. The germline V gene has CDR1 DFQATT and CDR2 SNEGSKA (reference sequence). The CDR3 sequence is CSASRPDSNTGELFF. As DNA, the CDR3 is TGCAGTGCTAGCCGTCCGGACAGCAACACCGGGGAGCTGTTTTTT.

This clonotype has a handful of counts. The V and J genes are TRBV6-6 and TRBJ1-6; 9 nucleotides match TRBD1. Germline lookup yields CDR1 MNHNY and CDR2 SVGAGI (reference sequence). CDR3 size: 19 residues. J gave up 7 bases and V 0 bases, and 13 bases lay outside the gene matches. The CDR3 bases are TGTGCCAGCAGTTACTCGAGGGGTCCGGAGACAGGGGGGAATTCACCCCTCCACTTT. It codes for CASSYSRGPETGGNSPLHF.

CDR3 in amino acids: CASRGTDPINYGYTF. The CDR3 nucleotides read TGTGCCAGCAGGGGGACAGACCCGATTAACTATGGCTACACCTTC. The V gene is TRBV6-1, the J gene TRBJ1-2, with 7 bases matching TRBD1. V lost 6 bases to trimming and J lost 1 base; unmatched junction nucleotides: 8. The CDR3 loop spans 15 amino acids. Germline CDR1 reads MNHNS; CDR2 reads SASEGT.

At least ten counts were recorded for this clonotype. The chain is built from TRBV6-1 and TRBJ2-2; 10 bases map to TRBD1. The J segment lost 6 bases and the V segment lost 6 bases, leaving 7 bases of the junction unmatched. Germline V lookup: CDR1 MNHNS, CDR2 SASEGT. The CDR3 has 15 amino acids. In nucleotides, the CDR3 is TGTGCCAGCAGACGGGGGACAGGGGTGGCCGGGGAGCTGTTTTTT. Its translation: CASRRGTGVAGELFF.

Many counts were recorded for this clonotype. The chain couples TRBV28 to TRBJ1-5, with D unclear. Germline assignment: CDR1 MDHEN and CDR2 SYDVKM. V dropped 3 bases and J dropped 7 bases, with 7 bases sitting between them. The CDR3 is 12 amino acids. The CDR3 DNA reads TGTGCCAGCAGTTTGCCGGCCCAGCCCCAGCATTTT. Translation: CASSLPAQPQHF. Complete variable domain (other parts from reference TRBV28 and TRBJ1-5): DVKVTQSSRYLVKRTGEKVFLECVQDMDHENMFWYRQDPGLGLRLIYFSYDVKMKEKGDIPEGYSVSREKKERFSLILESASTNQTSMYLCASSLPAQPQHFGDGTRLSIL.